This T cell receptor beta chain was documented in a study of blood T cell repertoires in COVID-19. The overall study: Acute and convalescent COVID-19 specimens originated in the United States, Italy and Spain. T cells, B-cell-depleted T cells, or PBMCs provided the cDNA or gDNA that served as material.

In the original workflow: Quantification of nucleated cells was approximated via reference gene primer amplification. Produced via immunoSEQ multiplex PCR; TCRdb's table is partial and in-frame only. That table gives V, J and clone size, and the DNA gave D and trimming. The table includes approximately 410,000 clones, just over 85% detected once. V was cut by 1 base and J by 8 bases, with 14 bases left in between. Germline V gene lookup returns CDR1 LNHNV and CDR2 YYDKDF (reference sequence). The CDR3 is 15 residues long. This TCR derives from a woman between 25 and 40 years old with active or convalescent COVID-19. Sequencing used peripheral blood. The chain carries TRBV15 and TRBJ1-4; D unresolved. Written as DNA, the CDR3 is TGTGCCACCAGCAGAGTGGTCTCCTTGGGCGAAAAACTGTTTTTT. It translates to CATSRVVSLGEKLFF.